A selection of T cell receptor beta chains follows, all from one sample in a study of cytomegalovirus exposure and HLA in healthy donors. Using immunoSEQ multiplex PCR, the repertoire was profiled, and TCRdb retains in-frame clones only, with some absent. This sample has some 140,000 clones, with around 81% found just once. The sequencing sample was made of PBMCs. The receptors were sampled from a woman in her thirties or forties in good health and CMV-seropositive. The CDR3 runs from the conserved cysteine through the conserved F or W. D genes are given only for firm matches. Expanded clones get a size class; other rows say once, few or many, or leave the size out.

cdr3_nt,cdr3_aa,d_call,v_call,j_call,clone_size
TGTGCCAGCAGCTCTCCGGGACTAGCGGGAGGGAGGGAGACCCAGTACTTC,CASSSPGLAGGRETQYF,TRBD2,TRBV7-2,TRBJ2-5,-
TGTGCCAGCAGCCCACGTGTTAGCGGCCAGAATGAGCAGTTCTTC,CASSPRVSGQNEQFF,-,TRBV7-9,TRBJ2-1,-
TGTGCCTGGAGTCCACCGGTTAGGAGGAGCAATCAGCCCCAGCATTTT,CAWSPPVRRSNQPQHF,-,TRBV30,TRBJ1-5,-
TGTGCCAGCTCACCATTGAGCGGGAGGATCGGAGAGACCCAGTACTTC,CASSPLSGRIGETQYF,TRBD2,TRBV18,TRBJ2-5,-
TGCGCCAGCACACGGGACTTATTGAACACTGAAGCTTTCTTT,CASTRDLLNTEAFF,-,TRBV5-1,TRBJ1-1,-
TGTGCCAGCAGTGCGGTGGCGGGTAATTCACCCCTCCACTTT,CASSAVAGNSPLHF,-,TRBV28,TRBJ1-6,-
TGTGCCAGCAGCGCTACCCTTGACAGGGGGCTGATCACCGGGGAGCTGTTTTTT,CASSATLDRGLITGELFF,TRBD1,TRBV9,TRBJ2-2,few
TGTGCCAGCAGTGTAGCGGGAGGGCCCAATGAGCAGTTCTTC,CASSVAGGPNEQFF,TRBD2,TRBV28,TRBJ2-1,-
TGTGCCATCAGCCGGGACAGGGACTACTACGAGCAGTACTTC,CAISRDRDYYEQYF,TRBD1,TRBV10-3,TRBJ2-7,few
TGTGCCAGCAGCTTTTTAGCCACCACAAGCGGCAATGAGCAGTTCTTC,CASSFLATTSGNEQFF,-,TRBV5-6,TRBJ2-1,-
TGCGCCAGCAGCAAAGGACAGGGTGTGCGTGGCGGTCAGCCCCAGCATTTT,CASSKGQGVRGGQPQHF,TRBD1,TRBV5-1,TRBJ1-5,once
TGCGCCAGCAGCTTGGGACAGGGGAGGTACGAGCAGTACTTC,CASSLGQGRYEQYF,TRBD1,TRBV5-1,TRBJ2-7,-
TGTGCCAGCAGCCATAGGACAGGACGTCGAGATACGCAGTATTTT,CASSHRTGRRDTQYF,TRBD1,TRBV6-5,TRBJ2-3,-
TGTGCCAGCAGCTACCCGGGACTAGTGAACACCGGGGAGCTGTTTTTT,CASSYPGLVNTGELFF,TRBD2,TRBV7-9,TRBJ2-2,-
TGCGCCAGCAGCCGAACGGGGAGGGGCGGCGAAGAGACCCAGTACTTC,CASSRTGRGGEETQYF,TRBD2,TRBV23-1,TRBJ2-5,-
TGTGCCAGCAGTCCACGACAGGATAGTCTAGGTCGGCAGTACTTC,CASSPRQDSLGRQYF,-,TRBV27,TRBJ2-7,-
TGTGCCAGCAGCTTAGCAGCATCAGGCGAGCAGTTCTTC,CASSLAASGEQFF,-,TRBV7-6,TRBJ2-1,-
TGCGCCAGCACCGTGAGAACAGGGATGTCGACTGAAGCTTTCTTT,CASTVRTGMSTEAFF,-,TRBV5-1,TRBJ1-1,-
TGTGCCAGCCAAAGGGGCCTATCCGAGCAGTTCTTC,CASQRGLSEQFF,-,TRBV28,TRBJ2-1,once
TGTGCCAGCAACCTGGGGACAGCGCCTGAAGAGACCCAGTACTTC,CASNLGTAPEETQYF,TRBD1,TRBV2,TRBJ2-5,once
TGCAGCGTTGAATCATGGCTGGGATCCCCAGGGAATGAGCAGTTCTTC,CSVESWLGSPGNEQFF,-,TRBV29-1,TRBJ2-1,-
TGTGCCAGCAGCCCTGTGGGGACAGGGGCGTACGAGCAGTACTTC,CASSPVGTGAYEQYF,TRBD1,TRBV28,TRBJ2-7,few
TGTGCCACCAGCAGTAAGGGACTTACCCTTACTAGCACAGATACGCAGTATTTT,CATSSKGLTLTSTDTQYF,-,TRBV15,TRBJ2-3,-
TGTGCCAGCTCAGCGGGACAGGGGGTCGGAAACATTCAGTACTTC,CASSAGQGVGNIQYF,TRBD1,TRBV18,TRBJ2-4,-
TGTGCCAGTAGCCTGTCCGGGACTAGCGGAGAGACCCAGTACTTC,CASSLSGTSGETQYF,TRBD2,TRBV19,TRBJ2-5,-
TGTGCCAGCAGCCAAAGGGTAGCGGGAAGTTACGAGCAGTACTTC,CASSQRVAGSYEQYF,TRBD2,TRBV4-2,TRBJ2-7,-
TGTGCCAGCAGCTTAGTGGGGACAGGGGCGAACAATCAGCCCCAGCATTTT,CASSLVGTGANNQPQHF,TRBD1,TRBV7-2,TRBJ1-5,-
TGTGCCTGGAGCCCGGGCGAGGGCTGGGCCAACGTCCTGACTTTC,CAWSPGEGWANVLTF,-,TRBV30,TRBJ2-6,-
TGCGCCAGTCGGGACTTCTACGAGCAGTACTTC,CASRDFYEQYF,-,TRBV10-2,TRBJ2-7,few
TGTGCCACCAAATACAATGAGCAGTTCTTC,CATKYNEQFF,-,TRBV7-9,TRBJ2-1,-
TGCGCCAGCAGTGGAGCGCTTGGGGCCAACGTCCTGACTTTC,CASSGALGANVLTF,-,TRBV5-1,TRBJ2-6,-
TGTGCCAGTAGTATAATCGGACTAGCGAGGGAGCAGTACTTC,CASSIIGLAREQYF,TRBD2,TRBV19,TRBJ2-7,-
TGCGCCAGCAGCGCTACCGGGACTAGCGGTTTCAATGAGCAGTTCTTC,CASSATGTSGFNEQFF,TRBD2,TRBV5-1,TRBJ2-1,-
TGTGCCAGCAGCCAAGTTGGGGGGATCTACGAGCAGTACTTC,CASSQVGGIYEQYF,-,TRBV14,TRBJ2-7,-
TGTGCCAGCGGACCTAGCGGGAGAAGTACCGGGGAGCTGTTTTTT,CASGPSGRSTGELFF,TRBD2,TRBV6-5,TRBJ2-2,-
TGTGCCTGGAGTCCTGGACAGGGCCGCACAGATACGCAGTATTTT,CAWSPGQGRTDTQYF,TRBD1,TRBV30,TRBJ2-3,-
TGTGCCAGCAGAAAAGGACAGAGACATCAGCCCCAGCATTTT,CASRKGQRHQPQHF,-,TRBV6-5,TRBJ1-5,-
TGTGCCACCACCCACCGGGGCGGGATAACCTACAATGAGCAGTTCTTC,CATTHRGGITYNEQFF,-,TRBV15,TRBJ2-1,-
TGTGCCAGCAGCTTGGGCGTTGGCGGGAGGGTTCCTCGCGAGCAGTACTTC,CASSLGVGGRVPREQYF,TRBD2,TRBV5-6,TRBJ2-7,-
TGTGCCAGCAGCTTGGGTGACAGCTCCTACGAGCAGTACTTC,CASSLGDSSYEQYF,-,TRBV5-8,TRBJ2-7,-
TGCGCCAGCAGCCAAGGCCTAGCGGGACCCTACGGGCAGTACTTC,CASSQGLAGPYGQYF,TRBD2,TRBV4-1,TRBJ2-7,-
TGCGCCAGCAGCCCTGGGTTAAGAGCGGATACGCAGTATTTT,CASSPGLRADTQYF,-,TRBV5-1,TRBJ2-3,-
TGTGCCAGTAGTAGCCCCGGGACTATCAACACCGGGGAGCTGTTTTTT,CASSSPGTINTGELFF,TRBD2,TRBV19,TRBJ2-2,-
TGTGCCAGCAGCTTAAACCGCGGACAAAAAAACATTCAGTACTTC,CASSLNRGQKNIQYF,-,TRBV7-3,TRBJ2-4,-
TGTGCCAGCAGCCCGGGACAGACTTCTGGAAACACCATATATTTT,CASSPGQTSGNTIYF,TRBD1,TRBV9,TRBJ1-3,-
TGTGCCTGGAGTGTAGCCAATCAGCCCCAGCATTTT,CAWSVANQPQHF,-,TRBV30,TRBJ1-5,-
TGTGCCAGCAGCGGCACCGAGGTTAATCCTGGCTACACCTTC,CASSGTEVNPGYTF,-,TRBV5-6,TRBJ1-2,-
TGTGCCAGCAGCCAAGTACTAGAAGGCCAAGAGACCCAGTACTTC,CASSQVLEGQETQYF,-,TRBV4-2,TRBJ2-5,-
TGCGCCAGCAGTGTAGTGGTTGACAGGGGGCAGTTCTTC,CASSVVVDRGQFF,TRBD1,TRBV10-2,TRBJ2-1,-
TGTGCCAGCAGCAGGCTAGCGGGAGAAAGGGTGGATGAGCAGTTCTTC,CASSRLAGERVDEQFF,TRBD2,TRBV9,TRBJ2-1,few
TGTGCCAGCAGTTTATCGACAGGGACCTCTGGAAACACCATATATTTT,CASSLSTGTSGNTIYF,TRBD1,TRBV27,TRBJ1-3,-
TGTGCCAGCAGTCCTGGACTAGCCAACGAGCAGTACTTC,CASSPGLANEQYF,TRBD2,TRBV6-6,TRBJ2-7,few
TGCGCCAGCAGCCTCCGGGACAGCTCCTACAGTGAGCAGTTCTTC,CASSLRDSSYSEQFF,TRBD1,TRBV5-1,TRBJ2-1,-